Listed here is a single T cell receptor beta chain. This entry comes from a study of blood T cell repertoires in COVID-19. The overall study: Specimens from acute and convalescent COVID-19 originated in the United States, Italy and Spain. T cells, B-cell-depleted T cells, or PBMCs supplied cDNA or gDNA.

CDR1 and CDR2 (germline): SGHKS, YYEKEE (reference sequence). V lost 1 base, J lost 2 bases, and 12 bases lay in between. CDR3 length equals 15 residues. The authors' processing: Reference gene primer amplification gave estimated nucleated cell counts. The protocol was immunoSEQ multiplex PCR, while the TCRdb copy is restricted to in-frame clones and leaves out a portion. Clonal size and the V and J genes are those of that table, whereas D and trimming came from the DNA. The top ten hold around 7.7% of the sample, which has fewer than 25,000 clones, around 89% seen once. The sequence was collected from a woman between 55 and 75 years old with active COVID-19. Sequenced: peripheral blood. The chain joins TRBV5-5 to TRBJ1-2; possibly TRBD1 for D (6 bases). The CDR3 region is CASSLRSQGNYGYTF. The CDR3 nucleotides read TGTGCCAGCAGCTTGCGTTCCCAGGGGAACTATGGCTACACCTTC.